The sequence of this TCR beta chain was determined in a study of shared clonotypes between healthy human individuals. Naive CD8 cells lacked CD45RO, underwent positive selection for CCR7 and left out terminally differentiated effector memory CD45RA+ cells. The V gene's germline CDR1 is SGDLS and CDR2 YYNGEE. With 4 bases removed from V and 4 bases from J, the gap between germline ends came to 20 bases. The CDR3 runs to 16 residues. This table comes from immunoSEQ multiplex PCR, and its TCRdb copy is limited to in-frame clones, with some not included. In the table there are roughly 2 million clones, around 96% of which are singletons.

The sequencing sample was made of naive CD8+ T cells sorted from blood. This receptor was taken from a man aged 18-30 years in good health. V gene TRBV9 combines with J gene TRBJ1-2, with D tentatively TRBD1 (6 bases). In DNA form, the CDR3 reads TGTGCCAGCAGCTTCCAAAACGAGGGGGAGGGCTATGGCTACACCTTC. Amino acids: CASSFQNEGEGYGYTF.